This TCR beta chain derives from a study of blood T cells in healthy people across ages. Study conclusions and caveats: Age showed a roughly linear inverse relationship with TCR beta diversity per million T cells.

Sample donors were healthy Caucasian individuals that came from Russia, aged 6 to 90. Together with a sample-barcoded 5' primer, a J-beta primer mix was included in a second PCR lasting about 7 to 11 cycles. TCRdb passed the 5' RACE reads through MiXCR, listing each CDR3 protein once. The repertoire holds some 850,000 distinct CDR3 sequences, with approximately 24% as singletons. Regarding this clonotype: Its antigen is not known.

Germline CDR1 and CDR2: DFQATT and SNEGSKA (reference sequence). The CDR3 consists of 14 residues. The same data also contributed to another study, on T cells of mothers and their children.

The sequence was collected from a boy between 10 and 17 years old in good health. This chain links TRBV20-1 with TRBJ2-5; D is unclear. Near its end, the DNA agrees better with TRBJ2-7, so the J call may be wrong. Sequencing was performed on blood. The CDR3 bases are TGCAGTGCTAGAGTCACAGCGAGGACCTACGAGCAGTACTTC. Amino acids: CSARVTARTYEQYF.